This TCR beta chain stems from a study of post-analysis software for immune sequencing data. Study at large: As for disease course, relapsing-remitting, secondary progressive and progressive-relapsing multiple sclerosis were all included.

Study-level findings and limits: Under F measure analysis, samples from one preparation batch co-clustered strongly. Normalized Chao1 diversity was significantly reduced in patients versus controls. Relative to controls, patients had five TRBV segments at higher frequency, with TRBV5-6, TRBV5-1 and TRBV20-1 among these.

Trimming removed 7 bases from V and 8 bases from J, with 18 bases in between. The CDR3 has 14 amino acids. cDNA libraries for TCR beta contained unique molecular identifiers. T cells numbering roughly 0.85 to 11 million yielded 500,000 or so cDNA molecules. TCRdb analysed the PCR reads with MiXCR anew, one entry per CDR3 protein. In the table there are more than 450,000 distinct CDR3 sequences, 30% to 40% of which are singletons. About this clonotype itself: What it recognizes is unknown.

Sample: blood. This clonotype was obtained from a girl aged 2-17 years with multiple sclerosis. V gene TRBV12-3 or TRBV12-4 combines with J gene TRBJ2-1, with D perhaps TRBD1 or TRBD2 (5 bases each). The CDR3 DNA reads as TGTGCCAGCAATAGCGCAACAGGAATATATGAGCAGTTCTTC. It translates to CASNSATGIYEQFF.